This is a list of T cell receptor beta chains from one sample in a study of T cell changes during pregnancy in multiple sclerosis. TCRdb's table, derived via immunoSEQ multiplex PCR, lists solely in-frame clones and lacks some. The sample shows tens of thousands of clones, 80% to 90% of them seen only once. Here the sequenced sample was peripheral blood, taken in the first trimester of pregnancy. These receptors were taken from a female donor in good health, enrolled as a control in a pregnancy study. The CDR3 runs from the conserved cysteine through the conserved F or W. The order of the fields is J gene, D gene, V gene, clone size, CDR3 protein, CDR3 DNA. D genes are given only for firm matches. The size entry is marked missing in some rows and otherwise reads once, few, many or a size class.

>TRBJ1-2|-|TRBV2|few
CASNSGQGNYGYTF
TGTGCCAGCAATAGCGGGCAGGGTAACTATGGCTACACCTTC
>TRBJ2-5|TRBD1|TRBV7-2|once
CASSFPPGQGLYF
TGTGCCAGCAGCTTTCCCCCGGGACAGGGTCTGTACTTC
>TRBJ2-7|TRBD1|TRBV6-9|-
CASSLVHRQGEYEQYF
TGTGCCAGCAGCCTCGTTCATAGACAGGGTGAATACGAGCAGTACTTC
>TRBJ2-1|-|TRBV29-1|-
CSVKTRGEQFF
TGCAGCGTAAAGACTAGAGGCGAGCAGTTCTTC
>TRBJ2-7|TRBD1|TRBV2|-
CASQRDRGDEQYF
TGTGCCAGCCAACGGGACAGGGGGGACGAGCAGTACTTC
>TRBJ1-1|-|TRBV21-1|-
CASSVGQMNTEAFF
TGTGCCAGCAGCGTAGGACAGATGAACACTGAAGCTTTCTTT
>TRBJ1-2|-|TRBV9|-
CASSVDRATVYGYTF
TGTGCCAGCAGCGTAGACAGGGCTACTGTCTATGGCTACACCTTC
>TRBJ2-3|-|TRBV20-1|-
CSASVRDTQYF
TGCAGTGCTAGCGTCCGGGATACGCAGTATTTT
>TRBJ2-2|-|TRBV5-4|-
CASSLAGSRTGELFF
TGTGCCAGCAGCTTGGCAGGGTCGAGGACCGGGGAGCTGTTTTTT
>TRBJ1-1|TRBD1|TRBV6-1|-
CASSEQGAYTEAFF
TGTGCCAGCAGTGAACAGGGGGCGTACACTGAAGCTTTCTTT
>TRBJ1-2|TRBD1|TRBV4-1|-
CASSQDMRQGDGYTF
TGCGCCAGCAGCCAAGATATGAGACAGGGTGATGGCTACACCTTC
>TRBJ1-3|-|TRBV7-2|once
CASSPQSSGNTIYF
TGTGCCAGCAGCCCACAGAGCTCTGGAAACACCATATATTTT
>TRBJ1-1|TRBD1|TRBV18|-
CASSQEAGGITEAFF
TGTGCCAGCTCACAGGAAGCAGGGGGCATCACTGAAGCTTTCTTT
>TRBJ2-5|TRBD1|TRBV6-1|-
CASSASGGGETQYF
TGTGCCAGCAGTGCTTCAGGGGGCGGAGAGACCCAGTACTTC
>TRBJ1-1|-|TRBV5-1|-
CASSLAGGDTEAFF
TGCGCCAGCAGCTTGGCAGGCGGGGACACTGAAGCTTTCTTT
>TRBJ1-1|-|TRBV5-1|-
CASSLSGSGTEAFF
TGCGCCAGCAGCCTTTCCGGGTCGGGCACTGAAGCTTTCTTT
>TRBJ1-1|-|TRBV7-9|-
CASSLGAGAEAFF
TGTGCCAGCAGCTTAGGGGCGGGGGCCGAAGCTTTCTTT
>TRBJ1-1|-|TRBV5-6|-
CASSLVGYNTEAFF
TGTGCCAGCAGCTTGGTCGGGTATAACACTGAAGCTTTCTTT
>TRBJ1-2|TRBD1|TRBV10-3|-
CAISESGTGDWYGYTF
TGTGCCATCAGTGAGTCGGGGACAGGGGACTGGTATGGCTACACCTTC
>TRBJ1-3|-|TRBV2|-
CASRDAGGNTIYF
TGTGCCAGCAGGGACGCGGGTGGAAACACCATATATTTT
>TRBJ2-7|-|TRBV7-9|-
CASSSGLIYEQYF
TGTGCCAGCAGCTCGGGACTGATTTACGAGCAGTACTTC
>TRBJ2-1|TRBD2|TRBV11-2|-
CASSLDGTSGIFYNEQFF
TGTGCCAGCAGCTTAGATGGTACTAGCGGGATATTCTACAATGAGCAGTTCTTC
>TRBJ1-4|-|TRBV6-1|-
CASSEGRGGAKLFF
TGTGCCAGCAGTGAAGGACGAGGGGGGGCAAAACTGTTTTTT
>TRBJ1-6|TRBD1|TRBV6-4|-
CASSGGQGVNSPLHF
TGTGCCAGCAGTGGCGGACAGGGCGTCAATTCACCCCTCCACTTT
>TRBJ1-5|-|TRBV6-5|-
CASSYQRQGQPQHF
TGTGCCAGCAGTTACCAGAGGCAGGGTCAGCCCCAGCATTTT
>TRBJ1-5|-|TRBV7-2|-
CASSLGLWNQPQHF
TGTGCCAGCAGCTTAGGACTCTGGAATCAGCCCCAGCATTTT
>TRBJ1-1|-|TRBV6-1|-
CASFNPLSTEAFF
TGTGCCAGCTTTAATCCCCTTAGCACTGAAGCTTTCTTT
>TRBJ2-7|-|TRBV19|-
CASSIYGPQPGGTYEQYF
TGTGCCAGTAGTATTTACGGTCCCCAGCCCGGCGGTACCTACGAGCAGTACTTC
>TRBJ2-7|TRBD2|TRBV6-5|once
CASSPGLAGLLEQYF
TGTGCCAGCAGCCCCGGACTAGCGGGACTGCTCGAGCAGTACTTC
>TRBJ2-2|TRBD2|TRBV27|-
CASKAGTSETGELFF
TGTGCCAGCAAAGCCGGGACTAGCGAGACCGGGGAGCTGTTTTTT
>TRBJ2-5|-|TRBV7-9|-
CASSLLGWQETQYF
TGTGCCAGCAGCTTGCTAGGCTGGCAAGAGACCCAGTACTTC
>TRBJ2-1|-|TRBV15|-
CATSMEPLDEQFF
TGTGCCACCAGCATGGAGCCCCTAGATGAGCAGTTCTTC
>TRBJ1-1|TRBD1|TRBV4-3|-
CASSQGLDRGGNTEAFF
TGCGCCAGCAGCCAAGGATTGGACAGGGGCGGGAACACTGAAGCTTTCTTT
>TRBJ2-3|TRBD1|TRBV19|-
CASRNRGLPSTDTQYF
TGTGCCAGTAGGAACAGGGGGCTTCCCAGCACAGATACGCAGTATTTT
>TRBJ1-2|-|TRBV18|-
CASSPSESYGYTF
TGTGCCAGCTCACCATCAGAAAGCTATGGCTACACCTTC
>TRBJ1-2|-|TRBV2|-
CASSDVGKTYGYTF
TGTGCCAGCAGTGATGTGGGCAAAACCTATGGCTACACCTTC
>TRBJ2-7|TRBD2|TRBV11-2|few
CASSLGTSGSYEQYF
TGTGCCAGCAGCTTAGGGACTAGCGGCTCCTACGAGCAGTACTTC
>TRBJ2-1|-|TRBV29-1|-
CSVLRGSSYNEQFF
TGCAGCGTACTCCGGGGAAGCTCCTACAATGAGCAGTTCTTC
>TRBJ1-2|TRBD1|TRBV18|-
CASSLGQGSISNYGYTF
TGTGCCAGCTCACTGGGACAGGGGAGCATTTCTAACTATGGCTACACCTTC
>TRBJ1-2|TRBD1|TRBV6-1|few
CASSELEGQGNYGYTF
TGTGCCAGCAGTGAATTGGAGGGACAGGGAAACTATGGCTACACCTTC